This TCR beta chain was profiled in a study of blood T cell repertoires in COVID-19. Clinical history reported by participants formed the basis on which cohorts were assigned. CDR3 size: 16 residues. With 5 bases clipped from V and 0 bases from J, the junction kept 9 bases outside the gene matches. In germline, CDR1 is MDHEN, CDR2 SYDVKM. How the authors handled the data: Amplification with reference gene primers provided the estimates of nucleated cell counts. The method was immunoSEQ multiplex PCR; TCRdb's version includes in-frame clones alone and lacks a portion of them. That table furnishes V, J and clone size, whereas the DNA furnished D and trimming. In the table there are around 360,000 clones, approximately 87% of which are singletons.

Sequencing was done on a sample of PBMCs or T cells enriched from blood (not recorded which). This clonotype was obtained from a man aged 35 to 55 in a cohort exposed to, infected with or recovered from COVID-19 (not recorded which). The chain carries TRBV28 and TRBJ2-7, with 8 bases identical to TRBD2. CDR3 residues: CASSVPLAGSSYEQYF. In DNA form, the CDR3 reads TGTGCCAGCAGTGTTCCCCTAGCGGGTAGCTCCTACGAGCAGTACTTC.